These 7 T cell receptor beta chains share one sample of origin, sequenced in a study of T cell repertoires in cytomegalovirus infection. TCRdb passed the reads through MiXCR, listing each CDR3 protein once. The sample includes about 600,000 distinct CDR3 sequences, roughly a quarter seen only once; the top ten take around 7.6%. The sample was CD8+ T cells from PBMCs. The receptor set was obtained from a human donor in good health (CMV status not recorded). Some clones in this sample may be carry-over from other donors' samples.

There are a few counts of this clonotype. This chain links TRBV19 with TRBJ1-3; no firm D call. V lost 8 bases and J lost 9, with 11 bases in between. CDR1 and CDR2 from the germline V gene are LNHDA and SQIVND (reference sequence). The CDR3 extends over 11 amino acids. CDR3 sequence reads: CASYTGRTIYF. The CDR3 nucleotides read TGTGCCAGTTACACTGGCCGCACCATATATTTT. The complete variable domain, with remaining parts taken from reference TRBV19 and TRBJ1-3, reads DGGITQSPKYLFRKEGQNVTLSCEQNLNHDAMYWYRQDPGQGLRLIYYSQIVNDFQKGDIAEGYSVSREKKESFPLTVTSAQKNPTAFYLCASYTGRTIYFGEGSWLTVV.

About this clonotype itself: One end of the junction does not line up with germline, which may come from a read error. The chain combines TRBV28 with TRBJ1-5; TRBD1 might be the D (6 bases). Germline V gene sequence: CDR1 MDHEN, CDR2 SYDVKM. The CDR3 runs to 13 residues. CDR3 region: CTSGGSSNQPQHF. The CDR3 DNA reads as TGTACCAGTGGGGGCTCCAGCAATCAGCCCCAGCATTTT.

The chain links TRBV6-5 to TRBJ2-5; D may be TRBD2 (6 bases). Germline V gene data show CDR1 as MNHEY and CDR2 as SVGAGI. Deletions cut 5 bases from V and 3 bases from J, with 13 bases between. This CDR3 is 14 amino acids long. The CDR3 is CASSLWAGKETQYF. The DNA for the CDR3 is TGTGCCAGCAGTCTTTGGGCGGGGAAAGAGACCCAGTACTTC.

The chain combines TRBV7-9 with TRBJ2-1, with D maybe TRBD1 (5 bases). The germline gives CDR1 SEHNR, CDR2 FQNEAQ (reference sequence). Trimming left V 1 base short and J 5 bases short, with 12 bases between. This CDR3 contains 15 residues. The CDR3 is CASSLVLGADNEQFF. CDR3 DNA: TGTGCCAGCAGCTTAGTTTTAGGGGCGGACAATGAGCAGTTCTTC.

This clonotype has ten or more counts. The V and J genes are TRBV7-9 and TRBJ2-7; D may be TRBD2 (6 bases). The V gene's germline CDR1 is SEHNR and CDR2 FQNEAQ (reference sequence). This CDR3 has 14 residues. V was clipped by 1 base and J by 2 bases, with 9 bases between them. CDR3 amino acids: CASSLEGGAYEQYV. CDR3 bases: TGTGCCAGCAGCTTAGAAGGAGGGGCCTACGAGCAGTACGTC.

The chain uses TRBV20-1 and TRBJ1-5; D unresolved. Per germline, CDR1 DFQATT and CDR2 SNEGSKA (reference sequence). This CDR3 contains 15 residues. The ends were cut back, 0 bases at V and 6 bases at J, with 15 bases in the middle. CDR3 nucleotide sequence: TGCAGTGCTAGAGATGCTACGGGCAACAGTCAGCCCCAGCATTTT. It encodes CSARDATGNSQPQHF.

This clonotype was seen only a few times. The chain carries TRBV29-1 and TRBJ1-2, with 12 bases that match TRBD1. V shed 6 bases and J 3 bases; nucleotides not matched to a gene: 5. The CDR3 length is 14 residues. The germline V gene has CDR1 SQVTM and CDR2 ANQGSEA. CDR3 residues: CSVRGQGADYGYTF. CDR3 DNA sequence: TGCAGCGTCCGGGGACAGGGGGCAGACTATGGCTACACCTTC.